The 22 T cell receptor beta chains in this list originate from one sample, sequenced in a study of T cells after yellow fever vaccination (dated by TCRdb to between 2018 and 2020). Interpreted using the paper, the treatment or condition label stands for: live attenuated yellow fever vaccine strain. The library was generated by 5' RACE. The sequencing machine was an Illumina HiSeq 2500. TCRdb itself trimmed the public reads at Q25 with fastp, ran MiXCR and retained productive beta chains. Every distinct CDR3 protein forms one entry, paired with its most common genes and DNA. The table for this sample lists about 350,000 distinct CDR3 sequences; 11% of them were counted only once. Less than 20% of the sample comes from the top ten. Sequenced material: PBMCs, taken on the day of the first yellow fever vaccination. The receptor set was obtained from a young man who received the YFV17D yellow fever vaccine.

This clonotype was observed a handful of times. The CDR3 loop is CASSLWSGDYGYTF. CDR3 nucleotides: TGTGCCAGCAGCTTATGGTCAGGTGACTATGGCTACACCTTC. This rearrangement joins TRBV7-9 to TRBJ1-2; no firm D call. Germline CDR1 is SEHNR and CDR2 is FQNEAQ (reference sequence). This CDR3 has 14 residues. V gave up 2 bases and J gave up 3 bases, with 10 bases separating them.

This clonotype has only a few counts. The chain couples TRBV20-1 to TRBJ2-5, with TRBD1 as a possible D gene (6 bases). CDR3 length: 13 residues. From germline, CDR1 is DFQATT and CDR2 SNEGSKA (reference sequence). The V gene lost 0 bases and the J gene lost 5 bases, with 10 bases spanning the gap. CDR3 DNA sequence: TGCAGTGCTAGAGACAGGGGCCGGGAGACCCAGTACTTC. Translating gives CSARDRGRETQYF.

The sample holds a few counts of this clonotype. The chain couples TRBV6-2 or TRBV6-3 to TRBJ2-7; either TRBD1 or TRBD2 may fit D (6 bases each). V dropped 8 bases and J dropped 3 bases, with 11 bases sitting between them. This CDR3 is 12 amino acids long. The V gene's germline CDR1 is MNHEY and CDR2 SVGEGT. The CDR3 spells CASGRGDYEQYV. The CDR3 DNA follows: TGTGCCAGCGGTAGGGGGGACTACGAGCAGTACGTC.

CDR3 loop: CSASWGAGNTIYF. The CDR3 bases are TGCAGTGCTAGTTGGGGGGCTGGAAACACCATATATTTT. This chain joins TRBV20-1 and TRBJ1-3; a weak D match, TRBD1 (5 bases). This CDR3 is 13 amino acids long. Germline CDR1 is DFQATT and CDR2 is SNEGSKA (reference sequence). With 3 bases removed from V and 2 bases from J, the gap between germline ends came to 8 bases.

V is TRBV19 and J is TRBJ2-1, with 16 bases lining up with TRBD2. The ends lost 4 bases at V and 7 bases at J; junction bases unmatched: 4. This CDR3 is built from 16 residues. Germline V CDR1 and CDR2: LNHDA, SQIVND (reference sequence). CDR3 bases: TGTGCCAGTAGTACCGGGACTAGCGGGGGGGCGAATGAGCAGTTCTTC. It codes for CASSTGTSGGANEQFF. Filled out from reference TRBV19 and TRBJ2-1, the complete variable domain reads DGGITQSPKYLFRKEGQNVTLSCEQNLNHDAMYWYRQDPGQGLRLIYYSQIVNDFQKGDIAEGYSVSREKKESFPLTVTSAQKNPTAFYLCASSTGTSGGANEQFFGPGTRLTVL.

Written as DNA, the CDR3 is TGTGCCAGTAGTCCCGCGACTAGCGGGCGAGAGACCCAGTACTTC. Its translation: CASSPATSGRETQYF. The chain recombines TRBV19 with TRBJ2-5, with 10 bases aligning to TRBD2. The V segment lost 5 bases and the J segment 4 bases; nucleotides outside the gene matches: 7. In germline, CDR1 is LNHDA, CDR2 SQIVND (reference sequence). This CDR3 has 15 amino acids.

This clonotype was seen many times. The chain's CDR3 is CASSGGTSGPYEQYF. CDR3 coding DNA: TGTGCCAGCAGCGGGGGGACTAGCGGTCCCTACGAGCAGTACTTC. The V call is TRBV9, the J call TRBJ2-7; 11 bases match TRBD2. V shed 3 bases, J shed 2 bases, and the junction held 4 bases outside the gene matches. Germline CDR1 SGDLS, CDR2 YYNGEE. The CDR3 is made up of 15 amino acids.

This clonotype was observed a few times. The rearrangement joins TRBV7-6 to TRBJ1-2; possibly TRBD1 for D (6 bases). Trimming removed 1 base at V and 3 bases at J, with 9 bases between. This CDR3 has 14 amino acids. The germline CDR1 and CDR2 sequences are SGHVS and FNYEAQ. The chain's CDR3 is CASSLGEGDYGYTF. The CDR3 nucleotides are TGTGCCAGCAGCTTAGGGGAGGGGGACTATGGCTACACCTTC.

This rearrangement joins TRBV5-1 to TRBJ2-7, with D possibly matching TRBD2 (5 bases). CDR1 and CDR2 (germline): SGHRS, YFSETQ. The CDR3 loop spans 16 amino acids. The V and J ends lost 4 bases and 2 bases respectively, with 19 bases between them. The CDR3: CASSPGGTAKTYEQYF. CDR3 nucleotide sequence: TGCGCCAGCAGCCCCGGAGGAACAGCGAAGACCTACGAGCAGTACTTC.

This clonotype has more than one count but fewer than ten. The chain combines TRBV14 with TRBJ2-2; no clear D. CDR1 SGHDN and CDR2 FVKESK come from the germline V gene. CDR3 length: 13 amino acids. V lost 1 base to trimming and J lost 6 bases, with 6 bases between them. The CDR3 loop reads CASSQGWAGELFF. In DNA, the CDR3 is TGTGCCAGCAGCCAAGGATGGGCCGGGGAGCTGTTTTTT. The entire variable domain, with the rest obtained from reference TRBV14 and TRBJ2-2, is as follows: EAGVTQFPSHSVIEKGQTVTLRCDPISGHDNLYWYRRVMGKEIKFLLHFVKESKQDESGMPNNRFLAERTGGTYSTLKVQPAELEDSGVYFCASSQGWAGELFFGEGSRLTVL.

This chain connects TRBV5-1 to TRBJ2-2; TRBD2 might be the D (5 bases). This CDR3 spans 16 amino acids. Germline CDR1 and CDR2: SGHRS and YFSETQ. V lost 4 bases and J lost 4, with 17 bases in between. The CDR3 reads CASSPPRLGGTGELFF. The CDR3 DNA reads TGCGCCAGCAGCCCCCCGAGGCTAGGAGGCACCGGGGAGCTGTTTTTT.

V usage is TRBV5-6 and J usage is TRBJ2-7; 10 bases agree with TRBD1. Germline CDR1 SGHDT, CDR2 YYEEEE. The junction had 7 bases not matched to a gene; V was cut back by 4 bases and J by 0 bases. The CDR3 contains 16 residues. CDR3 in DNA: TGTGCCAGCAGCGCTCCGGGACAGGGGAGCTCCTACGAGCAGTACGTC. Amino acids: CASSAPGQGSSYEQYV.

The genes are TRBV10-3 and TRBJ2-2; TRBD1 aligns across 9 bases. The CDR3 has 15 amino acids. V was clipped by 5 bases and J by 2 bases; unmatched bases: 3. Germline loops: CDR1 ENHRY, CDR2 SYGVKD. For the CDR3, the DNA is TGTGCCATCAGTCAACAGGGGGCTAACACCGGGGAGCTGTTTTTT. Amino acid sequence: CAISQQGANTGELFF.

The chain combines TRBV3-1 with TRBJ2-5; TRBD2 agrees at 7 bases. This CDR3 region has 13 residues. Germline CDR1 is LGHDT and CDR2 is YNNKEL (reference sequence). In DNA, the CDR3 is TGTGTAGTAGCGGGCCATGCCACGGAGACCCAGTACTTC. This translates into CVVAGHATETQYF.

This clonotype was seen a few times. The CDR3 here is CASRSNRGRVAGTNEKLFF. In nucleotides, the CDR3 is TGTGCCAGCAGATCGAACAGGGGGCGAGTTGCTGGAACTAATGAAAAACTGTTTTTT. V gene TRBV6-1 combines with J gene TRBJ1-4; 9 positions agree with TRBD1. This CDR3 has 19 residues. Germline V CDR1 and CDR2: MNHNS, SASEGT. V lost 6 bases to trimming and J lost 1 base; unmatched junction nucleotides: 15.

This clonotype was counted many times. The V and J genes are TRBV7-2 and TRBJ2-7; 12 bases line up with TRBD2. The V and J ends lost 4 bases and 1 base, in that order; junction bases with no gene match: 5. The CDR3 is 16 amino acids. Germline V CDR1 and CDR2: SGHTA, FQGNSA. CDR3 sequence (DNA): TGTGCCAGCAGCTCGCCGACTAGCGGGGGATCCTACGAGCAGTACTTC. As protein: CASSSPTSGGSYEQYF.

Ten or more counts support this clonotype. The V gene is TRBV7-9, the J gene TRBJ1-2; 8 bases fit TRBD1. V lost 6 bases, J lost 8 bases, and 8 bases stayed unmatched. CDR3 length equals 13 residues. Germline loops: CDR1 SEHNR, CDR2 FQNEAQ (reference sequence). The CDR3 loop reads CASSSTGDGGYTF. The CDR3 nucleotides are TGTGCCAGCAGTTCGACAGGGGACGGAGGCTACACCTTC.

The chain recombines TRBV5-1 with TRBJ1-5; 7 nucleotides match TRBD1. Germline loops: CDR1 SGHRS, CDR2 YFSETQ. With 1 base clipped from V and 0 bases from J, the junction kept 4 bases outside the gene matches. The CDR3 length is 16 residues. CDR3 sequence: CASSLTGVGSNQPQHF. The CDR3 DNA follows: TGCGCCAGCAGCTTGACAGGGGTTGGTAGCAATCAGCCCCAGCATTTT. Using reference TRBV5-1 and TRBJ1-5 for the parts outside the CDR3, the full variable domain is KAGVTQTPRYLIKTRGQQVTLSCSPISGHRSVSWYQQTPGQGLQFLFEYFSETQRNKGNFPGRFSGRQFSNSRSEMNVSTLELGDSALYLCASSLTGVGSNQPQHFGDGTRLSIL.

In its sample, this clonotype was seen many times. The chain carries TRBV6-2 or TRBV6-3 and TRBJ1-5; D not certain. The CDR3 extends over 14 amino acids. CDR1 is MNHEY and CDR2 is SVGEGT in the germline V gene. The V end was cut by 2 bases, the J end by 5 bases, with 10 bases between. In nucleotides, the CDR3 is TGTGCCAGCAGTTACGGAGACCCCCATCAGCCCCAGCATTTT. Translation: CASSYGDPHQPQHF.

This chain joins TRBV3-1 and TRBJ1-3, with 7 bases lining up with TRBD1. Germline V CDR1 and CDR2: LGHDT, YNNKEL (reference sequence). The CDR3 contains 16 residues. Trimming removed 4 bases from V and 1 base from J; junction bases left unmatched: 7. CDR3 region: CASSRTGVISGNTIYF. The CDR3, as DNA: TGTGCCAGCAGCCGAACAGGGGTTATATCTGGAAACACCATATATTTT.

This clonotype was seen once. At one boundary the junction diverges from the germline segment, which might be a read error. V and J are TRBV19 and TRBJ1-5; no reliable D call. CDR3 length: 14 residues. The germline gives CDR1 LNHDA, CDR2 SQIVND (reference sequence). CDR3 sequence reads: CASSMWISNQLQHF. The CDR3 DNA sequence: TGTGCCAGTAGTATGTGGATTAGCAATCAGCTCCAGCATTTT.

The chain links TRBV11-2 to TRBJ2-3; D is ambiguous. The V and J ends lost 4 bases and 2 bases respectively, with 13 bases between them. This CDR3 is 15 amino acids long. CDR1 is SGHAT, CDR2 FQNNGV, per germline. CDR3 DNA: TGTGCCAGCAGCTGGGAAGCAGGCCTCACAGATACGCAGTATTTT. Translated: CASSWEAGLTDTQYF.